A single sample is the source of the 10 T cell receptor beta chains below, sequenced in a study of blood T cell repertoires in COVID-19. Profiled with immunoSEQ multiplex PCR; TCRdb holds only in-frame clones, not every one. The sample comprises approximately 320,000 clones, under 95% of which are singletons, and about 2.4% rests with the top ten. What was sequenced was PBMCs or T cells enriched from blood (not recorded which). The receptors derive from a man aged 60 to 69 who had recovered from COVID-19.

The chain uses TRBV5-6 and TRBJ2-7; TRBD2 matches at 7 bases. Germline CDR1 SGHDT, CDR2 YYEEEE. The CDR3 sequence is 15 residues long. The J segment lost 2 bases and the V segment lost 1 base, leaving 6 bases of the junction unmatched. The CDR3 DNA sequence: TGTGCCAGCAGCTTGTCGGCTAGCGGACCCTACGAGCAGTACTTC. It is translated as CASSLSASGPYEQYF.

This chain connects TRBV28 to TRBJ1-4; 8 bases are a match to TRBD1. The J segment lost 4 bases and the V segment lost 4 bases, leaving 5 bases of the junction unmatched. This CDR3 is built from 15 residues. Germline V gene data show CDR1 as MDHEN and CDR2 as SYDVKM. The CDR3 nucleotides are TGTGCCAGCAGTTCGAACGGACAGGGTAATGAAAAACTGTTTTTT. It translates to CASSSNGQGNEKLFF.

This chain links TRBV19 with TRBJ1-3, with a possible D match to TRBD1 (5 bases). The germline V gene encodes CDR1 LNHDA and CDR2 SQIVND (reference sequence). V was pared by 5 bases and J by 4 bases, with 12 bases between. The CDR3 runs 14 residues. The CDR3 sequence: CASSGRRVGNTIYF. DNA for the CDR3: TGTGCCAGTAGTGGCCGCAGGGTAGGAAACACCATATATTTT. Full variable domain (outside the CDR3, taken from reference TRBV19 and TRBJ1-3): DGGITQSPKYLFRKEGQNVTLSCEQNLNHDAMYWYRQDPGQGLRLIYYSQIVNDFQKGDIAEGYSVSREKKESFPLTVTSAQKNPTAFYLCASSGRRVGNTIYFGEGSWLTVV.

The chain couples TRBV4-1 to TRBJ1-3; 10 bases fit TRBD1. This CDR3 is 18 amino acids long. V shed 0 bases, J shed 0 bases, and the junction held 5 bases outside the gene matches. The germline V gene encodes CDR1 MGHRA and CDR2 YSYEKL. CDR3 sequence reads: CASSQDRDRGNSGNTIYF. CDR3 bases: TGCGCCAGCAGCCAAGACCGGGACAGGGGAAACTCTGGAAACACCATATATTTT.

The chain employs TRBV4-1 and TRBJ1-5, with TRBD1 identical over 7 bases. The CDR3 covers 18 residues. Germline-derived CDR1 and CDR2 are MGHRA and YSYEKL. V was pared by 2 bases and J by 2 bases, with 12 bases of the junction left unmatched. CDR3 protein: CASSQSGTVEIGNQPQHF. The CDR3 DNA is TGCGCCAGCAGCCAATCCGGGACAGTCGAAATCGGCAATCAGCCCCAGCATTTT.

The CDR3 spells CAWSTGNYNSPLHF. The CDR3 region has the DNA TGTGCCTGGAGTACAGGAAACTATAATTCACCCCTCCACTTT. The J gene is TRBJ1-6, the V gene TRBV30; a weak D match, TRBD1 (5 bases). Trimming removed 2 bases at V and 3 bases at J, with 8 bases between. Germline V gene lookup returns CDR1 GTSNPN and CDR2 SVGIG (reference sequence). The CDR3 is 14 amino acids.

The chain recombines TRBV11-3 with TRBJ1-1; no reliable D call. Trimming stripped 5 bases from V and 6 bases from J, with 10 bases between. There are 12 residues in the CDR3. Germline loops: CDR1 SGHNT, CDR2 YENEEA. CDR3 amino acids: CASSPDSAEAFF. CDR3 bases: TGTGCCAGCAGCCCGGACTCGGCTGAAGCTTTCTTT.

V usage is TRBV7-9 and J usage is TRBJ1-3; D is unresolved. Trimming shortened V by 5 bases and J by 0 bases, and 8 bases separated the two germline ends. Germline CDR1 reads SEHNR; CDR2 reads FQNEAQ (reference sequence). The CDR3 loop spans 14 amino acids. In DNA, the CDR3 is TGTGCCAGCAGCCCACAGAACTCTGGAAACACCATATATTTT. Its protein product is CASSPQNSGNTIYF.

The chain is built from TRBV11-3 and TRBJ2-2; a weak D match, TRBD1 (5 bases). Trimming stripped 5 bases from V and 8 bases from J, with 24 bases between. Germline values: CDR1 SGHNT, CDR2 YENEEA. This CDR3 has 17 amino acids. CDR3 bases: TGTGCCAGCAGCCTTACAGGTCAGCCATTGAAGAATGGGGAGCTGTTTTTT. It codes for CASSLTGQPLKNGELFF.

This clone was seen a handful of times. The CDR3 here is CASSPDRAAYEQYF. DNA of the CDR3: TGTGCCAGCAGCCCCGACAGGGCGGCCTACGAGCAGTACTTC. The chain couples TRBV7-9 to TRBJ2-7; 7 bases line up with TRBD1. V lost 5 bases, J lost 2 bases, and 6 bases stayed unmatched. Germline CDR1 and CDR2: SEHNR and FQNEAQ (reference sequence). The CDR3 is made up of 14 amino acids.